Listed below are T cell receptor beta chains from one sample, sequenced in a study of OX40 agonist ivuxolimab in advanced cancers. TCRdb keeps only in-frame clones here, not all; method: immunoSEQ multiplex PCR. The table includes around 62,000 clones, roughly 84% detected once. This sample comprised CD4+ or CD8+ T cells sorted from blood, obtained in a trial of the OX40 agonist ivuxolimab. Receptors originate from an adult with an advanced solid tumor such as melanoma, head and neck, liver or kidney cancer. Each CDR3 is given with its conserved first and last residue. A D gene is named only where the DNA matches it firmly. Not all rows give a size; the values are once, few, many and, for expanded clones, a class.

>TRBV7-9|-|-|TRBJ2-5
CASSLAQGRETQYF
TGTGCCAGCAGCTTAGCCCAGGGTCGAGAGACCCAGTACTTC
>TRBV18|-|few|TRBJ1-5
CASSHINQPQHF
TGTGCCAGCTCACATATTAATCAGCCCCAGCATTTT
>TRBV7-7|TRBD1|-|TRBJ2-1
CASSRDRGNEQFF
TGTGCCAGCAGCAGGGACAGGGGGAATGAGCAGTTCTTC
>TRBV2|-|once|TRBJ2-1
CASILVRGEQFF
TGTGCCAGCATTCTGGTGAGGGGTGAGCAGTTCTTC
>TRBV28|-|-|TRBJ2-7
CATSSRYEQYF
TGTGCCACCTCATCAAGGTACGAGCAGTACTTC
>TRBV12-2|-|-|TRBJ1-5
CASRSYPWEHFNQPQHF
TGTGCAAGTCGTTCTTATCCTTGGGAGCACTTCAATCAGCCCCAGCATTTT
>TRBV27|-|few|TRBJ1-5
CASSLYVPGPDSNQPQHF
TGTGCCAGCAGTTTATACGTCCCAGGGCCGGATAGCAATCAGCCCCAGCATTTT
>TRBV4-2|-|-|TRBJ2-1
CASSPWGNEQFF
TGTGCCAGCAGCCCCTGGGGTAATGAGCAGTTCTTC
>TRBV7-2|-|-|TRBJ2-2
CASSLFGQPNTGELFF
TGTGCCAGCAGCTTATTTGGACAGCCGAACACCGGGGAGCTGTTTTTT
>TRBV6-5|-|-|TRBJ2-7
CASRRTHRTSYEQYF
TGTGCCAGCCGCAGGACCCACCGAACCTCTTACGAGCAGTACTTC
>TRBV7-2|-|once|TRBJ1-2
CASSLEGGRGYGYTF
TGTGCCAGCAGCTTAGAGGGGGGCAGGGGCTATGGCTACACCTTC
>TRBV4-1|-|-|TRBJ2-1
CASSHRDTNEQFF
TGCGCCAGCAGCCACCGGGACACCAATGAGCAGTTCTTC
>TRBV19|-|-|TRBJ2-2
CASTFLGSNGELFF
TGTGCCAGTACGTTCCTTGGTAGCAACGGGGAGCTGTTTTTT
>TRBV19|-|-|TRBJ1-2
CASTLRGRGQWYGYTF
TGTGCCAGTACCCTCCGGGGGCGGGGGCAATGGTATGGCTACACCTTC
>TRBV6-6|-|-|TRBJ2-2
CASSYSLSGELFF
TGTGCCAGCAGTTACTCGCTGTCCGGGGAGCTGTTTTTT
>TRBV11-2|TRBD2|-|TRBJ2-4
CASSLEMGDYTAKNIQYF
TGTGCCAGCAGCTTAGAGATGGGGGACTACACCGCCAAAAACATTCAGTACTTC
>TRBV7-9|-|-|TRBJ2-1
CASSVLGEQFF
TGTGCCAGCAGCGTGTTGGGGGAGCAGTTCTTC
>TRBV5-6|-|-|TRBJ2-4
CASTLTGKNIQYF
TGTGCCAGCACCCTGACGGGTAAAAACATTCAGTACTTC
>TRBV19|TRBD2|-|TRBJ2-4
CASSGGTSGRENIQYF
TGTGCCAGTAGTGGGGGGACTAGCGGGAGGGAGAACATTCAGTACTTC
>TRBV4-1|TRBD2|-|TRBJ2-3
CASSQVGTSQDTQYF
TGCGCCAGCAGCCAAGTTGGGACTAGCCAAGATACGCAGTATTTT
>TRBV11-3|TRBD2|-|TRBJ2-3
CASSLGPSGRLLRTDTQYF
TGTGCCAGCAGCTTAGGCCCTAGCGGAAGACTACTGCGCACAGATACGCAGTATTTT
>TRBV12-5|-|-|TRBJ2-4
CASGLFTPDTLAKNIQYF
TGTGCTAGTGGTTTGTTTACCCCGGACACACTAGCCAAAAACATTCAGTACTTC
>TRBV2|-|few|TRBJ2-5
CASKSGNLQETQYF
TGTGCCAGCAAAAGCGGCAACCTTCAAGAGACCCAGTACTTC
>TRBV28|-|-|TRBJ1-3
CASSFFQDPVSGNTIYF
TGTGCCAGCAGTTTTTTCCAGGACCCCGTCTCTGGAAACACCATATATTTT
>TRBV18|TRBD1|-|TRBJ2-1
CASSPGTGKTYNEQFF
TGTGCCAGCTCACCGGGGACAGGGAAAACCTACAATGAGCAGTTCTTC
>TRBV28|TRBD1|-|TRBJ2-7
CASTPLGQESSYEQYF
TGTGCCAGCACCCCCTTGGGACAGGAGAGCTCCTACGAGCAGTACTTC
>TRBV7-2|TRBD1|few|TRBJ1-4
CASSPTGNNEKLFF
TGTGCCAGCAGCCCGACAGGGAATAATGAAAAACTGTTTTTT
>TRBV19|-|-|TRBJ2-5
CASSSKQGNQETQYF
TGTGCCAGTAGTAGTAAACAGGGAAACCAAGAGACCCAGTACTTC
>TRBV7-9|TRBD1|once|TRBJ2-3
CASSFRQGGTDTQYF
TGTGCCAGCAGCTTCCGACAGGGTGGCACAGATACGCAGTATTTT
>TRBV14|-|-|TRBJ2-7
CASSQYAGVSIEQYF
TGTGCCAGCAGCCAGTATGCAGGGGTATCCATCGAGCAGTACTTC
>TRBV11-2|-|few|TRBJ2-3
CASRLGQFVTDTQYF
TGTGCCAGCAGACTAGGACAGTTCGTCACAGATACGCAGTATTTT
>TRBV5-1|TRBD2|-|TRBJ2-5
CASSLGTSGETQYF
TGCGCCAGCAGCCTGGGGACTAGCGGCGAGACCCAGTACTTC
>TRBV6-5|-|-|TRBJ1-1
CASSLKSNTEAFF
TGTGCCAGCAGTCTAAAGTCGAACACTGAAGCTTTCTTT
>TRBV19|-|-|TRBJ1-1
CASSMEAGAEAFF
TGTGCCAGTAGTATGGAAGCAGGGGCTGAAGCTTTCTTT
>TRBV5-3|TRBD2|-|TRBJ2-1
CASSSGLAGGPLFF
TGTGCCAGCAGCTCGGGACTAGCGGGAGGGCCTCTGTTCTTC
>TRBV12-5|-|-|TRBJ2-7
CASGLNPNSYEQYF
TGTGCTAGTGGTTTGAACCCCAACAGCTACGAGCAGTACTTC
>TRBV29-1|TRBD1|-|TRBJ1-1
CSVDRGPEAFF
TGCAGCGTGGACAGGGGCCCTGAAGCTTTCTTT
>TRBV10-2|-|-|TRBJ1-6
CASSESQGSPLHF
TGCGCCAGCAGTGAGTCGCAGGGTTCACCCCTCCACTTT
>TRBV4-1|TRBD2|-|TRBJ2-1
CASSQEGLRVGEQFF
TGCGCCAGCAGCCAAGAGGGACTACGAGTCGGTGAGCAGTTCTTC
>TRBV5-6|-|-|TRBJ2-1
CASSLWWLNEQFF
TGTGCCAGCAGCTTGTGGTGGCTTAATGAGCAGTTCTTC
>TRBV11-3|TRBD1|-|TRBJ2-1
CASSLDDRVGFF
TGTGCCAGCAGCTTAGATGACAGGGTTGGGTTCTTC
>TRBV25-1|-|-|TRBJ1-5
CASSPRGGRNQPQHF
TGTGCCAGCAGTCCCCGGGGCGGACGCAATCAGCCCCAGCATTTT
>TRBV9|-|-|TRBJ2-1
CASSVDWGEQFF
TGTGCCAGCAGCGTAGATTGGGGTGAGCAGTTCTTC
>TRBV7-7|-|once|TRBJ2-2
CASSLRANTGELFF
TGTGCCAGCAGTCTGAGGGCGAACACCGGGGAGCTGTTTTTT